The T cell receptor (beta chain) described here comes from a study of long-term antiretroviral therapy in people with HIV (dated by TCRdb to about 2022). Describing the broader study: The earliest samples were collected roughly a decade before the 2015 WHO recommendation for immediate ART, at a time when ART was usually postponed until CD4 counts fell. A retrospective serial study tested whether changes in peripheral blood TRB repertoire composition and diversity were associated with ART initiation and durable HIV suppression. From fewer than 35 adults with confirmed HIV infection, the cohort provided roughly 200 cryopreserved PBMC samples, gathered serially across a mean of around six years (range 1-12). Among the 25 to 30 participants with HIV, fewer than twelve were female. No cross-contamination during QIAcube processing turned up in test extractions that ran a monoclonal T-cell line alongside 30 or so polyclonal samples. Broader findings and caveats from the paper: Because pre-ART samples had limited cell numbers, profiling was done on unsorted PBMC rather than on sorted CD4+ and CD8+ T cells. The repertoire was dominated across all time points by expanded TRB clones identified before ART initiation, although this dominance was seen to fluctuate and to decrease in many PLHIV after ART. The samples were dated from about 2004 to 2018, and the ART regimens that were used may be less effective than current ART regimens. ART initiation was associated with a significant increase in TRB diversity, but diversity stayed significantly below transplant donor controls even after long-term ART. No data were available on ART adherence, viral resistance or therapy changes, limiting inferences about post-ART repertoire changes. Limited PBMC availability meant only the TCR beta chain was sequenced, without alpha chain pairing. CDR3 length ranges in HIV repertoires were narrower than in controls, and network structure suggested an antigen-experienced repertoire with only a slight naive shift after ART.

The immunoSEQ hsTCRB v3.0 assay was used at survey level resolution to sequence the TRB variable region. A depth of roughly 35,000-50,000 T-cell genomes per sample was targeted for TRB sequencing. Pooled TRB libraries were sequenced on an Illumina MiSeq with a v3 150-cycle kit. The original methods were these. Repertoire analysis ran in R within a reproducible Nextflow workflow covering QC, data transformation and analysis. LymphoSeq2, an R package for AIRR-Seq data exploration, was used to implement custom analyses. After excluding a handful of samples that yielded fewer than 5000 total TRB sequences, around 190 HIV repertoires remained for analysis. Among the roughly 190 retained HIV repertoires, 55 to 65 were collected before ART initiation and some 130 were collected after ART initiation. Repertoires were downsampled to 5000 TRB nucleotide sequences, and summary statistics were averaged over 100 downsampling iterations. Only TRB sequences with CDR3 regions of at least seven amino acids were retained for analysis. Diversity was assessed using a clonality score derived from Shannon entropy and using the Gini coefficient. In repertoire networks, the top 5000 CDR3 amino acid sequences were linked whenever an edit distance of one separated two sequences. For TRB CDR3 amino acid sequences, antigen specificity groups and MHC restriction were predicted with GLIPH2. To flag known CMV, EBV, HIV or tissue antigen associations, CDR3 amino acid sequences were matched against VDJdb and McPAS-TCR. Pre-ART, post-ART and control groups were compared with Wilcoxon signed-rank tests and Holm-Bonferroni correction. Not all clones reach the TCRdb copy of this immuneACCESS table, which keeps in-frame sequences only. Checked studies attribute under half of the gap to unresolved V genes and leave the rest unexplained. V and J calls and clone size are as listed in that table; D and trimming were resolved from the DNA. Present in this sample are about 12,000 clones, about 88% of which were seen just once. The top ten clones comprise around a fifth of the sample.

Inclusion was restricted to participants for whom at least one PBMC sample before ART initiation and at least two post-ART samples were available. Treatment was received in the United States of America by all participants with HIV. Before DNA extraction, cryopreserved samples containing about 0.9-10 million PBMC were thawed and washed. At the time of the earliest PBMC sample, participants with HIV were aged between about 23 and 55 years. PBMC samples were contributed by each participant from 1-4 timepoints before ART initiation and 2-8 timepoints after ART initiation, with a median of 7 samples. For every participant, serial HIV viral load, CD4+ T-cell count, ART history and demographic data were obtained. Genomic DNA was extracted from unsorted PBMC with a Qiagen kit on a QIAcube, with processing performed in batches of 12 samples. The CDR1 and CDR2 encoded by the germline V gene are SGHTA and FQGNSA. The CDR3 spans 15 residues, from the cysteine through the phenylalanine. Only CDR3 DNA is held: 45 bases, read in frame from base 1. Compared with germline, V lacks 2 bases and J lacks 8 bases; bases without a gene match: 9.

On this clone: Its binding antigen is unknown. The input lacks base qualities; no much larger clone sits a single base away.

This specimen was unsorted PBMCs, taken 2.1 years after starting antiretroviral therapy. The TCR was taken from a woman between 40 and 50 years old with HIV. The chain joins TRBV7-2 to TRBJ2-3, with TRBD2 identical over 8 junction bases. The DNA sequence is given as TGTGCCAGCAGCTTATCCGGGGGGGCCGTCCGTACGCAGTATTTT. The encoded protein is CASSLSGGAVRTQYF. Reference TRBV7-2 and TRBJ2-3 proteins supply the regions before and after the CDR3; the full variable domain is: GAGVSQSPSNKVTEKGKDVELRCDPISGHTALYWYRQSLGQGLEFLIYFQGNSAPDKSGLPSDRFSAERTGGSVSTLTIQRTQQEDSAVYLCASSLSGGAVRTQYFGPGTRLTVL.